This TCR beta chain was sequenced in a study of shared clonotypes between healthy human individuals. Study-wide background: Plates per donor: three CD4 naive, three CD4 memory, two CD8 naive, one CD8 memory.

TCRdb's copy holds only in-frame clones and misses some; the assay was immunoSEQ multiplex PCR. The table shows 150,000 to 200,000 clones, with approximately 61% occurring only once. V gave up 6 bases and J gave up 3 bases; unmatched junction bases: 11. This CDR3 spans 14 amino acids. The germline CDR1 and CDR2 sequences are SQVTM and ANQGSEA. The V and J genes are TRBV29-1 and TRBJ2-7; 7 bases match TRBD2. The specimen sequenced was memory CD4+ T cells sorted from blood. As for subset: CD45RA-negative fraction. The TCR sequence derives from a man younger than 45 in good health. CDR3 nucleotide sequence: TGCAGCGTCCTTTCGCTAGCGGAGAACTACGAGCAGTACTTC. Translating it yields CSVLSLAENYEQYF.